These 17 T cell receptor beta chains were all obtained from the same sample, sequenced in a study of CD8 T cells in ankylosing spondylitis. Study-wide points: Eight or nine highly homologous variants formed a TCR beta motif that appeared characteristic of ankylosing spondylitis blood.

MiXCR, run by TCRdb on the 5' RACE reads, gives a single entry per CDR3 protein. This table has hundreds of thousands of distinct CDR3 sequences, 12% appearing once. No antigen has been assigned to these receptors. Sequencing input: blood, either unsorted or a sorted T cell fraction (not recorded which). All receptors derive from a male donor with ankylosing spondylitis.

This clonotype was recorded many times. The chain employs TRBV7-8 and TRBJ2-1; TRBD1 agrees at 9 bases. The CDR3 spans 16 residues. Germline V gene data show CDR1 as SGHVS and CDR2 as FQNEAQ. The trim removed 5 bases at V and 7 bases at J, leaving 12 bases unmatched. CDR3 DNA: TGTGCCAGCAGCCAAATCGACAGGGGGGATCATAATGAGCAGTTCTTC. The encoded protein is CASSQIDRGDHNEQFF.

The rearrangement links TRBV11-2 to TRBJ2-3, with D maybe TRBD2 (5 bases). The germline gives CDR1 SGHAT, CDR2 FQNNGV. V was clipped by 7 bases and J by 3 bases, with 14 bases between them. This CDR3 has 14 residues. The CDR3 is CASTPSGYTDTQYF. The CDR3 DNA is TGTGCCAGCACCCCGTCGGGATATACAGATACGCAGTATTTT.

This chain links TRBV20-1 with TRBJ1-5; 8 bases fit TRBD1. The ends lost 6 bases at V and 7 bases at J; junction bases unmatched: 5. The CDR3 has 12 residues. Germline values: CDR1 DFQATT, CDR2 SNEGSKA (reference sequence). This chain's CDR3 is CSAGQGGQPQHF. CDR3 sequence (DNA): TGCAGTGCCGGACAGGGTGGACAGCCCCAGCATTTT.

This clonotype was observed many times. This sequence joins TRBV5-1 and TRBJ1-4; perhaps TRBD1 as D (5 bases). The ends were cut back, 2 bases at V and 2 bases at J, with 7 bases in the middle. The CDR3 sequence is 14 residues long. The V gene's germline CDR1 is SGHRS and CDR2 YFSETQ. CDR3 sequence: CASSFWGTNEKLFF. The CDR3 nucleotides are TGCGCCAGCAGCTTCTGGGGGACTAATGAAAAACTGTTTTTT.

The chain carries TRBV20-1 and TRBJ2-7, with unresolved D. Trimming left V 5 bases short and J 1 base short, with 12 bases between. Germline CDR1 is DFQATT and CDR2 is SNEGSKA (reference sequence). The CDR3 totals 13 residues. CDR3 loop: CSADGVLSYEQYF. The DNA of the CDR3 is TGCAGTGCTGATGGGGTCCTATCCTACGAGCAGTACTTC.

This clonotype was seen more than once but under ten times. V gene TRBV20-1 combines with J gene TRBJ1-4; D unresolved. The CDR3 is made up of 15 amino acids. The V gene lost 0 bases and the J gene lost 7 bases, with 15 bases spanning the gap. Germline CDR1 reads DFQATT; CDR2 reads SNEGSKA (reference sequence). CDR3 loop: CSARDLNEPREKLFF. CDR3 in DNA: TGCAGTGCTAGAGATTTAAATGAGCCCCGTGAAAAACTGTTTTTT.

Many counts were recorded for this clonotype. The DNA for the CDR3 is TGCAGTGCTAGACGGTCGACAGGGGATGAAAAACTGTTTTTT. Encoded protein: CSARRSTGDEKLFF. V and J are TRBV20-1 and TRBJ1-4; 8 bases fit TRBD1. Germline loops: CDR1 DFQATT, CDR2 SNEGSKA (reference sequence). The trim removed 2 bases at V and 6 bases at J, leaving 5 bases unmatched. CDR3 length: 14 amino acids.

This clonotype has at least ten counts. The J gene is TRBJ2-1, the V gene TRBV3-1, with D uncertain. The CDR3 has 13 amino acids. CDR1 LGHDT and CDR2 YNNKEL come from the germline V gene (reference sequence). Between the trimmed V and J ends, which lost 2 bases and 8 bases, there was a span of 10 bases. As DNA, the CDR3 is TGTGCCAGCAGCCAATTTCTTAGCTATGAGCAGTTCTTC. Translating it yields CASSQFLSYEQFF.

The chain is built from TRBV15 and TRBJ2-1, with 10 nucleotides matching TRBD2. Unmatched junction bases numbered 5, after V lost 1 base and J lost 8 bases. Germline V gene lookup returns CDR1 LNHNV and CDR2 YYDKDF (reference sequence). CDR3 length: 15 residues. The CDR3 sequence: CATSRVPGTSDEQFF. DNA of the CDR3: TGTGCCACCAGCAGAGTCCCCGGGACTAGCGATGAGCAGTTCTTC.

This clonotype was seen more than once but under ten times. The chain recombines TRBV4-2 with TRBJ2-5; 8 nucleotides match TRBD2. The ends lost 3 bases at V and 0 bases at J; junction bases unmatched: 9. The CDR3 totals 17 residues. Germline assignment: CDR1 LGHNA and CDR2 YNFKEQ. The CDR3 DNA reads TGTGCCAGCAGCCACTTCCCCGCTAGCGGGTACCAAGAGACCCAGTACTTC. It encodes CASSHFPASGYQETQYF.

In this sample, this clonotype turned up many times. The V call is TRBV7-6, the J call TRBJ2-1, with 7 bases that match TRBD1. The V and J ends lost 4 bases and 7 bases, in that order; junction bases with no gene match: 13. Germline V lookup: CDR1 SGHVS, CDR2 FNYEAQ. This CDR3 is built from 16 residues. The CDR3 DNA reads as TGTGCCAGCAGCTCCCCTGGGGCAGGGGGACAAAATGAGCAGTTCTTC. Translation gives CASSSPGAGGQNEQFF.

This clonotype was recorded a few times. The J gene is TRBJ1-1, the V gene TRBV12-3 or TRBV12-4, with 7 bases that match TRBD1. Trimming removed 5 bases from V and 2 bases from J; junction bases left unmatched: 8. The CDR3 loop spans 15 amino acids. The CDR3 region has the DNA TGTGCCAGCAGTCCTCCGAGACAGGGAAACACTGAAGCTTTCTTT. This codes for CASSPPRQGNTEAFF.

This clonotype came up a few times. The chain carries TRBV6-2 or TRBV6-3 and TRBJ1-5, with 7 nucleotides matching TRBD1. The ends lost 6 bases at V and 0 bases at J; junction bases unmatched: 5. The germline V gene encodes CDR1 MNHEY and CDR2 SVGEGT. There are 15 residues in the CDR3. CDR3 DNA: TGTGCCAGCAGGGGCTCAGGGGGTAGCAATCAGCCCCAGCATTTT. This translates into CASRGSGGSNQPQHF.

This chain uses TRBV29-1 with TRBJ2-1; 9 bases line up with TRBD2. Germline V gene data show CDR1 as SQVTM and CDR2 as ANQGSEA. This CDR3 has 15 residues. The trim removed 7 bases at V and 1 base at J, leaving 8 bases unmatched. The CDR3 nucleotides are TGCAGCGGCCTCTCAACTAGCGGGTCCTACAATGAGCAGTTCTTC. Its translation is CSGLSTSGSYNEQFF.

This clonotype has a handful of counts. The rearrangement links TRBV20-1 to TRBJ2-2, with no clear D. V lost 5 bases and J lost 6, with 22 bases in between. This CDR3 contains 16 residues. Germline values: CDR1 DFQATT, CDR2 SNEGSKA (reference sequence). Written as DNA, the CDR3 is TGCAGTGCTTCCCCCTCGGTCCCCTCTACCCCCGGGGAGCTGTTTTTT. It translates to CSASPSVPSTPGELFF.

At least ten counts were recorded for this clonotype. The chain links TRBV7-9 to TRBJ2-1; D might be TRBD2 (5 bases). Looked up from germline, CDR1 is SEHNR and CDR2 is FQNEAQ (reference sequence). The CDR3 loop spans 16 amino acids. V dropped 1 base and J dropped 0 bases, with 10 bases sitting between them. Written as DNA, the CDR3 is TGTGCCAGCAGCTTAGGGAGCGGCAACTCCTACAATGAGCAGTTCTTC. Protein: CASSLGSGNSYNEQFF.

The sample holds a few counts of this clonotype. The chain employs TRBV18 and TRBJ2-7, with 12 bases fitting TRBD2. This CDR3 is 15 amino acids long. After removal of 3 bases from V and 6 bases from J, the junction contained 6 bases not matched to a gene. Germline V gene data show CDR1 as KGHSH and CDR2 as LQKENI. The CDR3 coding sequence is TGTGCCAGCTCACCTGGACTAGCGGGGATCGGCGAGCAGTACTTC. This codes for CASSPGLAGIGEQYF.